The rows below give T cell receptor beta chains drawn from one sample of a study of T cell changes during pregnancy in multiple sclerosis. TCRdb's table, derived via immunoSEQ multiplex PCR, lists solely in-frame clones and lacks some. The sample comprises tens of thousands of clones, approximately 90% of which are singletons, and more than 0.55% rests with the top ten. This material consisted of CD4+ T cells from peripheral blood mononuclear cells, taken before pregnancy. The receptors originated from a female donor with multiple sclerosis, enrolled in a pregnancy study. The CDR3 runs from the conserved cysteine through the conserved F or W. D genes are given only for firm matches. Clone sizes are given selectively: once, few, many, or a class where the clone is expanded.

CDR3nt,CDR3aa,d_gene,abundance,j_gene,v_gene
TGTGCCAGCAGTTCGGGGGGGGGCGACAGAAACATTCAGTACTTC,CASSSGGGDRNIQYF,TRBD2,NA,TRBJ2-4,TRBV28
TGCGCCAGCAGCTTTAGTACTGGCACAGATACGCAGTATTTT,CASSFSTGTDTQYF,NA,NA,TRBJ2-3,TRBV5-1
TGTGCCAGCAGCTTGCCCGGAGGCCCGTATGGCTACACCTTC,CASSLPGGPYGYTF,NA,once,TRBJ1-2,TRBV5-6
TGTGCCAGTAGTTTCCAGGGACAGGGTAAGGGTCAGCCCCAGCATTTT,CASSFQGQGKGQPQHF,TRBD1,NA,TRBJ1-5,TRBV19
TGTGCCAGCAGTTCGACAGGGGGCGGGTCTAATGAAAAACTGTTTTTT,CASSSTGGGSNEKLFF,TRBD1,NA,TRBJ1-4,TRBV28
TGTGCCAGCAGTTACACAGGGGCCTTGAACACTGAAGCTTTCTTT,CASSYTGALNTEAFF,TRBD1,NA,TRBJ1-1,TRBV6-6
TGTGCCAGCAGAGTGGAAGGCGGGGGGGCGGGTCGTCAGTATTTT,CASRVEGGGAGRQYF,TRBD2,NA,TRBJ2-3,TRBV2
TGTGCCATAACAGGGCAACTTAACTATGGCTACACCTTC,CAITGQLNYGYTF,NA,NA,TRBJ1-2,TRBV10-3
TGTGCCAGCAGTTTATCCGGGGGGGTCAACTATGGCTACACCTTC,CASSLSGGVNYGYTF,NA,NA,TRBJ1-2,TRBV27
TGTGCCAGCAGCTCCCTAAGTGGCCAAGAGACCCAGTACTTC,CASSSLSGQETQYF,NA,NA,TRBJ2-5,TRBV11-2
TGTGCCAGCAGCCTAGCAGACCTGGGAGGAAACACCATATATTTT,CASSLADLGGNTIYF,NA,NA,TRBJ1-3,TRBV28
TGTGCCAGCAGCCTCGCGTGGAGGAGGGAGGCCGAGCAGTACTTC,CASSLAWRREAEQYF,NA,few,TRBJ2-7,TRBV28
TGTGCCAGCAGCTCCAACCAGGGCGGTGAGCAGTTCTTC,CASSSNQGGEQFF,NA,few,TRBJ2-1,TRBV11-3
TGTGCCAGCAGACTAGCGGGACTTGTCGAGCAGTACTTC,CASRLAGLVEQYF,TRBD2,NA,TRBJ2-7,TRBV6-1
TGTGCCAGCAGCGTAAACCGGGACAGGGGCTACAATGAGCAGTTCTTC,CASSVNRDRGYNEQFF,TRBD1,NA,TRBJ2-1,TRBV9
TGTGCCAGCAGCGACAGGGGGTTTGGAAACACCATATATTTT,CASSDRGFGNTIYF,TRBD1,NA,TRBJ1-3,TRBV6-1
TGTGCCAGCAGCTTATTAGCGGTGCAGAACACCGGGGAGCTGTTTTTT,CASSLLAVQNTGELFF,NA,NA,TRBJ2-2,TRBV7-3
TGTGCCAGCTCACCACTGACTAGCGGGGGGGCCTACGCCTACAATGAGCAGTTCTTC,CASSPLTSGGAYAYNEQFF,TRBD2,NA,TRBJ2-1,TRBV18
TGTGCCAGCAGCACAGGACGCCAAGAGACCCAGTACTTC,CASSTGRQETQYF,NA,NA,TRBJ2-5,TRBV5-4
TGCGCCAGCAGCCAAGGACAGAGAGGAGAGCAGTACTTC,CASSQGQRGEQYF,NA,NA,TRBJ2-7,TRBV5-1
TGTGCCAGCAGCTTAATTGCGGGGGCGGCCTACGAGCAGTACTTC,CASSLIAGAAYEQYF,NA,NA,TRBJ2-7,TRBV7-3
TGCAGCGCGGGACTGATGAATGAAAAACTGTTTTTT,CSAGLMNEKLFF,NA,few,TRBJ1-4,TRBV29-1
TGTGCCAGCAGTTTACTACCGGGACAGGGAAGTAACACCATATATTTT,CASSLLPGQGSNTIYF,TRBD1,NA,TRBJ1-3,TRBV28
TGTGCCAGCATGCTTGGGACTACGAGATACAATGAGCAGTTCTTC,CASMLGTTRYNEQFF,TRBD2,once,TRBJ2-1,TRBV6-1
TGTGCCAGCAGCTATTATAGCGGGGGGGCATCCGAGCAGTACTTC,CASSYYSGGASEQYF,TRBD2,once,TRBJ2-7,TRBV2
TGCGCCAGCAGCTTGGACCTAGCGGGGGGCGTCGGGGAGCTGTTTTTT,CASSLDLAGGVGELFF,TRBD2,NA,TRBJ2-2,TRBV5-1
TGTGCCAGCAGCCCGGGGTCAGGAGATTTTCCCCTCCACTTT,CASSPGSGDFPLHF,NA,NA,TRBJ1-6,TRBV6-6
TGTGCCAGCAGCGGATGGGGGGGTACTGCTGGAAACACCATATATTTT,CASSGWGGTAGNTIYF,NA,NA,TRBJ1-3,TRBV5-5
TGCGCCAGCAGCCCCGACGGGGGGAAACACACTGAAGCTTTCTTT,CASSPDGGKHTEAFF,NA,NA,TRBJ1-1,TRBV4-3
TGTGCCAGCAGCTTGGAAGGGGTGGGGGGCTACACCTTC,CASSLEGVGGYTF,NA,NA,TRBJ1-2,TRBV5-5
TGTGCCAGCAGCGTAGGTGGGAGGGGAAGATTGGAAAAACTGTTTTTT,CASSVGGRGRLEKLFF,NA,NA,TRBJ1-4,TRBV9
TGCGCCAGCAGCCCCACCGGACAGGCCTACTCCTACGAGCAGTACTTC,CASSPTGQAYSYEQYF,TRBD1,NA,TRBJ2-7,TRBV4-1
TGTGCCAGTAGTTTTACAGGGGCCTCTATGGGTTCACCCCTCCACTTT,CASSFTGASMGSPLHF,TRBD1,medium-sized,TRBJ1-6,TRBV19
TGTGCCAGCAGTTACACGGTGAACACTGAAGCTTTCTTT,CASSYTVNTEAFF,NA,NA,TRBJ1-1,TRBV6-5
TGTGCCAGCTCACCAGTACGGGGTGGAAACACCATATATTTT,CASSPVRGGNTIYF,NA,NA,TRBJ1-3,TRBV18
TGTGCCAGCAGTGAAGAACCCAGGGCTTCCTCTGGGGCCAACGTCCTGACTTTC,CASSEEPRASSGANVLTF,NA,NA,TRBJ2-6,TRBV2
TGTGCCAGCAGCGGTGGGCCCGGGGGCACTGAAGCTTTCTTT,CASSGGPGGTEAFF,NA,NA,TRBJ1-1,TRBV5-4
TGTGCCAGCAGCTTGGGAGGTGCGGGGGCCACAGATACGCAGTATTTT,CASSLGGAGATDTQYF,NA,NA,TRBJ2-3,TRBV5-4
TGTGCCAGCAGCCCCCGGGGAGGATTACGGGAGCAGTACTTC,CASSPRGGLREQYF,NA,NA,TRBJ2-7,TRBV7-2
TGTGCCAGCTCACCAATCAACCGGGGTATGAACACTGAAGCTTTCTTT,CASSPINRGMNTEAFF,NA,NA,TRBJ1-1,TRBV18
TGTGCCAGCAGTTCCCCAGAGACAGGGAACACAGATACGCAGTATTTT,CASSSPETGNTDTQYF,TRBD1,NA,TRBJ2-3,TRBV28
TGCGCCAGCAGCTTGGCGTATCCAGGGGGCTCCTATAATTCACCCCTCCACTTT,CASSLAYPGGSYNSPLHF,TRBD1,once,TRBJ1-6,TRBV5-1
TGTGCCAGCAGCCAGAACTATGGCTACACCTTC,CASSQNYGYTF,NA,NA,TRBJ1-2,TRBV28
TGTGCCAGTAGTATAGGGGGGGACGGTTCACCCCTCCACTTT,CASSIGGDGSPLHF,NA,NA,TRBJ1-6,TRBV19
TGTGCCAGCTGTGACAGGCCCAGCTATGGCTACACCTTC,CASCDRPSYGYTF,NA,NA,TRBJ1-2,TRBV6-1
TGTGCCAGCAGCCCCCGAAACGGGGGGACGCCCGGGGAGCTGTTTTTT,CASSPRNGGTPGELFF,TRBD2,NA,TRBJ2-2,TRBV11-2
TGTGCCAGCAGTGAAGCGAGAGCCTTCTATGGCTACACCTTC,CASSEARAFYGYTF,NA,once,TRBJ1-2,TRBV6-1
TGTGCCAGCAGCACGGGACAGGGTCCCTTGATTGGCTACACCTTC,CASSTGQGPLIGYTF,TRBD1,medium-sized,TRBJ1-2,TRBV5-4
TGCGCCAGCAGCCCCATCAGGGGAAGTAACTATGGCTACACCTTC,CASSPIRGSNYGYTF,NA,few,TRBJ1-2,TRBV4-1
TGCGCCAGCAGCCAAGTTTTAGGGAGGCGCTTCTATGGCTACACCTTC,CASSQVLGRRFYGYTF,NA,NA,TRBJ1-2,TRBV4-1
TGTGCCAGCTCCCCTCTCGCGATCGAGATAGCTATGAACACTGAAGCTTTCTTT,CASSPLAIEIAMNTEAFF,NA,NA,TRBJ1-1,TRBV27
TGCGCCAGCAGATCCGGGGGGAGCTCCTACAATGAGCAGTTCTTC,CASRSGGSSYNEQFF,TRBD2,once,TRBJ2-1,TRBV5-1
TGTGCCAGCAGCTTAGCAGCGGGGGATCCCTACGAGCAGTACTTC,CASSLAAGDPYEQYF,TRBD2,NA,TRBJ2-7,TRBV7-3
TGCGCCAGCAGCTGGGAAGGCAGGGGGGATACTGAAGCTTTCTTT,CASSWEGRGDTEAFF,TRBD1,NA,TRBJ1-1,TRBV4-3
TGTGCCAGCAGCTTGCCCGGCACAGATACGCAGTATTTT,CASSLPGTDTQYF,NA,NA,TRBJ2-3,TRBV5-8
TGTGCCAGCAGTCCAGGGGCGGGTGAAGCTTTCTTT,CASSPGAGEAFF,NA,few,TRBJ1-1,TRBV7-3
TGTGCCAGCAGTCCCCAGGGCAGGGTAGCTTTCTTT,CASSPQGRVAFF,NA,NA,TRBJ1-1,TRBV6-1
TGTGCCAGCAGCTTTTTCACTGAAGCTTTCTTT,CASSFFTEAFF,NA,once,TRBJ1-1,TRBV25-1
TGTGCCAGCAGCTCGTACACTGAAGCTTTCTTT,CASSSYTEAFF,NA,few,TRBJ1-1,TRBV7-9